Listed here are 17 T cell receptor beta chains from one sample, sequenced in a study of blood T cell repertoires in COVID-19. Profiled with immunoSEQ multiplex PCR; TCRdb holds only in-frame clones, not every one. Of 81,000 or so clones in the sample, more than 75% are singletons; the top ten hold 7% to 9%. Sequencing was carried out using peripheral blood. The source is a man aged 50 or older with active COVID-19.

The chain couples TRBV19 to TRBJ2-5, with D unresolved. This CDR3 has 13 amino acids. V lost 0 bases and J lost 5, with 7 bases in between. Germline V gene sequence: CDR1 LNHDA, CDR2 SQIVND (reference sequence). CDR3 sequence reads: CASSIDKEETQYF. As DNA, the CDR3 is TGTGCCAGTAGTATAGATAAGGAGGAGACCCAGTACTTC. Supplemented by reference TRBV19 and TRBJ2-5, the full variable domain reads DGGITQSPKYLFRKEGQNVTLSCEQNLNHDAMYWYRQDPGQGLRLIYYSQIVNDFQKGDIAEGYSVSREKKESFPLTVTSAQKNPTAFYLCASSIDKEETQYFGPGTRLLVL.

The chain links TRBV19 to TRBJ2-4, with TRBD1 matching over 8 bases. The V gene end was trimmed by 1 base and the J gene end by 1 base; junction bases not matched to a gene: 9. The CDR3 runs 18 residues. The germline V gene encodes CDR1 LNHDA and CDR2 SQIVND (reference sequence). CDR3: CASSIGDRQGKAKNIQYF. The CDR3 DNA sequence: TGTGCCAGTAGTATAGGGGACAGGCAAGGCAAGGCCAAAAACATTCAGTACTTC.

This clone was found a few times. The chain joins TRBV28 to TRBJ2-5, with D possibly matching TRBD2 (5 bases). Per the germline V gene, CDR1 is MDHEN and CDR2 is SYDVKM. CDR3 length: 12 amino acids. V lost 6 bases to trimming and J lost 3 bases, with 8 bases between them. The CDR3 DNA sequence: TGTGCCAGCAGCTGGACTGAAGAGACCCAGTACTTC. It codes for CASSWTEETQYF.

This chain links TRBV7-2 with TRBJ1-6, with unresolved D. V lost 5 bases and J 10 bases, leaving 18 bases between the germline ends. CDR3 length equals 15 residues. The V gene's germline CDR1 is SGHTA and CDR2 FQGNSA. CDR3 protein: CASSNQEGGRSPLHF. The CDR3 coding sequence is TGTGCCAGCAGCAACCAGGAGGGCGGGAGGTCACCCCTCCACTTT.

The V and J genes are TRBV10-3 and TRBJ2-5; 9 nucleotides agree with TRBD1. CDR1 is ENHRY, CDR2 SYGVKD, per germline. The J segment lost 5 bases and the V segment lost 2 bases, leaving 3 bases of the junction unmatched. There are 14 residues in the CDR3. CDR3 in amino acids: CAISERGTGETQYF. The CDR3, as DNA: TGTGCCATCAGTGAGAGGGGGACAGGGGAGACCCAGTACTTC.

This clone appeared a single time. The chain carries TRBV11-3 and TRBJ2-2, with 9 positions matching TRBD2. Trimming removed 5 bases from V and 4 bases from J; junction bases left unmatched: 11. The germline V gene has CDR1 SGHNT and CDR2 YENEEA. The CDR3 has 17 amino acids. CDR3 coding DNA: TGTGCCAGCAGCCTCCTTATAGCGGGAGTAAGCACCGGGGAGCTGTTTTTT. This sequence encodes CASSLLIAGVSTGELFF.

The rearrangement joins TRBV11-2 to TRBJ1-2, with 7 bases identical to TRBD1. The trim removed 4 bases at V and 3 bases at J, leaving 8 bases unmatched. This CDR3 has 15 residues. The germline CDR1 and CDR2 sequences are SGHAT and FQNNGV. This CDR3 reads CASSSYRGWDYGYTF. Here the CDR3 DNA reads TGTGCCAGCAGCTCCTACAGGGGCTGGGACTATGGCTACACCTTC.

The chain recombines TRBV7-9 with TRBJ1-1; no definite D call. V shed 2 bases and J shed 7 bases, with 11 bases lying between them. Germline loops: CDR1 SEHNR, CDR2 FQNEAQ (reference sequence). The CDR3 consists of 13 residues. The CDR3 region is CASSLSSGVEAFF. The CDR3 DNA follows: TGTGCCAGCAGCTTAAGTAGCGGTGTTGAAGCTTTCTTT.

This sequence joins TRBV20-1 and TRBJ1-6; D unclear. From germline, CDR1 is DFQATT and CDR2 SNEGSKA (reference sequence). The ends were cut back, 3 bases at V and 5 bases at J, with 11 bases in the middle. The CDR3 runs 14 residues. This chain's CDR3 is CSASLRGNNSPLHF. For the CDR3, the DNA is TGCAGTGCTAGTCTCCGGGGTAATAATTCACCCCTCCACTTT.

The CDR3 DNA follows: TGTGCCTGGCTAGGACAGGGGTACACCTTC. Its protein is CAWLGQGYTF. The chain links TRBV30 to TRBJ1-2; the match to TRBD1 covers 9 bases. Germline trimming cut 5 bases from V and 11 bases from J; bases unmatched to any gene: 3. The germline gives CDR1 GTSNPN, CDR2 SVGIG (reference sequence). CDR3 length: 10 amino acids. Filled out from reference TRBV30 and TRBJ1-2, the complete variable domain reads SQTIHQWPATLVQPVGSPLSLECTVEGTSNPNLYWYRQAAGRGLQLLFYSVGIGQISSEVPQNLSASRPQDRQFILSSKKLLLSDSGFYLCAWLGQGYTFGSGTRLTVV.

This clone was seen a few times. This chain joins TRBV18 and TRBJ1-5; tentatively, D is TRBD1 (5 bases). Germline CDR1 KGHSH, CDR2 LQKENI. The CDR3 extends over 13 amino acids. V was shortened by 3 bases and J by 7 bases, with 10 bases between the two germline ends. The CDR3 bases are TGTGCCAGCTCACCGGGGGAGGGACAGCCCCAGCATTTT. This sequence encodes CASSPGEGQPQHF. Drawing the rest from reference TRBV18 and TRBJ1-5, the complete variable domain is NAGVMQNPRHLVRRRGQEARLRCSPMKGHSHVYWYRQLPEEGLKFMVYLQKENIIDESGMPKERFSAEFPKEGPSILRIQQVVRGDSAAYFCASSPGEGQPQHFGDGTRLSIL.

This clone was seen only a few times. This rearrangement joins TRBV4-1 to TRBJ1-2; 7 nucleotides align to TRBD1. V trimming: 4 bases; J trimming: 2 bases; junction bases outside the gene matches: 10. Germline V gene data show CDR1 as MGHRA and CDR2 as YSYEKL. The CDR3 consists of 16 residues. The CDR3 nucleotides are TGCGCCAGCAGCCCGGCCGCACAGGGGAGGAACTATGGCTACACCTTC. Translating gives CASSPAAQGRNYGYTF.

This clone was observed a handful of times. V and J are TRBV6-5 and TRBJ1-2; a weak D match, TRBD1 (5 bases). Germline lookup yields CDR1 MNHEY and CDR2 SVGAGI. The CDR3 extends over 12 amino acids. Trimming removed 9 bases at V and 4 bases at J, with 12 bases between. In nucleotides, the CDR3 is TGTGCCAGGGGGGGTTTCGGCTATGGCTACACCTTC. As protein: CARGGFGYGYTF.

The rearrangement uses TRBV6-7 and TRBJ2-7, with 8 bases lining up with TRBD1. TRBV6-7 is treated as an ORF (open reading frame) with a function not yet certain. The CDR3 loop spans 15 amino acids. The V gene end was trimmed by 4 bases and the J gene end by 2 bases; junction bases not matched to a gene: 7. CDR3 DNA: TGTGCCAGCAGTTCCCCAGGGGGCTTGCCCTACGAGCAGTACTTC. The encoded protein is CASSSPGGLPYEQYF.

This clone turned up a few times. CDR3 sequence reads: CASSDSGGLNEQFF. Here the CDR3 DNA reads TGTGCCAGCAGCGATAGCGGGGGGTTGAATGAGCAGTTCTTC. This rearrangement joins TRBV9 to TRBJ2-1, with TRBD2 matching 10 bases. This CDR3 contains 14 residues. With 3 bases clipped from V and 7 bases from J, the junction kept 4 bases outside the gene matches. Germline CDR1 reads SGDLS; CDR2 reads YYNGEE. The full variable domain, with the rest looked up from reference TRBV9 and TRBJ2-1, is DSGVTQTPKHLITATGQRVTLRCSPRSGDLSVYWYQQSLDQGLQFLIQYYNGEERAKGNILERFSAQQFPDLHSELNLSSLELGDSALYFCASSDSGGLNEQFFGPGTRLTVL.

This clone has a single count. The genes are TRBV4-3 and TRBJ1-4; no clear D. V lost 0 bases to trimming and J lost 2 bases, with 7 bases between them. Germline V gene sequence: CDR1 LGHNA, CDR2 YSLEER. This CDR3 contains 15 residues. CDR3 bases: TGCGCCAGCAGCCAAGACAGGTGGACTAATGAAAAACTGTTTTTT. Protein sequence: CASSQDRWTNEKLFF.

The CDR3 coding sequence is TGTGCCTGGAAAATACAGTCGAACACTGAAGCTTTCTTT. Residues: CAWKIQSNTEAFF. The J gene is TRBJ1-1, the V gene TRBV30; D is unclear. The CDR3 spans 13 residues. The germline CDR1 and CDR2 sequences are GTSNPN and SVGIG (reference sequence). The germline V and J ends were trimmed by 4 bases and 1 base, with 10 bases remaining between them.